This T cell receptor beta chain was profiled in a study of human T cells and chemical hapten exposure. TCRdb re-derived calls from the RACE reads in MiXCR, one entry per CDR3 protein. This table has roughly 84,000 distinct CDR3 sequences, 8% to 13% appearing once. Noted time point: patch test 2, 6 weeks after DPC sensitization. Documented treatment: therapeutic diphenylcyclopropenone sensitization with weekly scalp DPC. Germline lookup yields CDR1 KGHSH and CDR2 LQKENI. The CDR3 totals 17 residues. Trimming took 1 base from V and 7 from J, leaving 22 bases between them. The sequence was obtained from a woman in her forties or fifties with alopecia areata. Some clones in this sample may be carry-over from other donors' samples. The chain combines TRBV18 with TRBJ1-2; possibly TRBD1 for D (6 bases). The sequenced sample was whole blood, obtained in connection with sensitization to the hapten diphenylcyclopropenone (DPC). The DNA for the CDR3 is TGTGCCAGCTCACCACGCGAATCGACAGGTCCGGCAGCTGGCTACACCTTC. It is translated as CASSPRESTGPAAGYTF.